This T cell receptor beta chain was documented in a study of beta chain features in type 1 diabetes. As every portion of the isolated RNA was reverse transcribed, the sequencing read expressed TCRB transcripts. Only in-frame clones appear in the TCRdb table, and some are missing; sequencing was by immunoSEQ multiplex PCR. The sample has about half a million clones, 25% to 35% seen once. This CDR3 is built from 15 residues. V lost 5 bases and J lost 3; bases outside the gene matches: 6. Looked up from germline, CDR1 is LGHNA and CDR2 is YNFKEQ. J is TRBJ2-3 and V is TRBV4-2; 9 bases are shared with TRBD1. The receptor's source is a man aged 18-30 years in good health. Sequenced sample: naive CD4+ T cells from blood. The CDR3 is CASSSPGQGTDTQYF. The DNA for the CDR3 is TGTGCCAGCAGCTCACCGGGACAGGGTACAGATACGCAGTATTTT.